Included here is one T cell receptor (beta chain) sequence, with context. This entry is derived from a study of blood T cell repertoires in COVID-19. Study-wide background: COVID-19 samples collected from the United States, Italy and Spain covered acute and convalescent phases. T cells, B-cell-depleted T cells, or PBMCs supplied cDNA or gDNA.

Germline loops: CDR1 SGHRS, CDR2 YFSETQ. Trimming removed 1 base at V and 1 base at J, with 8 bases between. CDR3 length equals 15 residues. In the authors' methods: Amplification with reference gene primers provided the estimates of nucleated cell counts. The protocol was immunoSEQ multiplex PCR, while the TCRdb copy is restricted to in-frame clones and leaves out a portion. The V and J calls and clone size come from that table; D and trimming were worked out from the DNA. The sample lists 150,000 to 200,000 clones, about 86% occurring once. This receptor was taken from a young man with acute or convalescent COVID-19. The chain joins TRBV5-1 to TRBJ2-2, with TRBD1 as a possible D gene (6 bases). Sequencing was performed on peripheral blood. The CDR3 is CASSLQTGNTGELFF. CDR3 nucleotides: TGCGCCAGCAGCTTGCAGACAGGGAACACCGGGGAGCTGTTTTTT.